This TCR beta chain appears in the sequencing data of a study of cytomegalovirus exposure and HLA in healthy donors. Study at large: Falling in the Caucasian-associated ancestry cluster were about four fifths of about 400 genotyped donors. Study findings and constraints: Several of the most significant clusters appeared, in a later analysis, to be linked to common viral pathogens.

PCR primers comprised 60 Vbeta and 13 Jbeta primers. Clones were sequenced by immunoSEQ multiplex PCR, and TCRdb holds only the in-frame ones, with some missing. The table includes roughly 150,000 clones, around 84% detected once. CDR1 and CDR2 from the germline V gene are SGHDT and YYEEEE. The germline V and J ends were trimmed by 1 base and 0 bases, with 13 bases remaining between them. The CDR3 is 16 residues long. A remark on this clone: What it recognizes is unknown.

This sequence was found in a boy between 2 and 10 years old in good health and CMV-seronegative. The specimen sequenced was PBMCs. The rearrangement joins TRBV5-6 to TRBJ2-5, with TRBD2 as a possible D gene (5 bases). The CDR3 region has the DNA TGTGCCAGCAGCTTGTTGGGCAGACTACACCAAGAGACCCAGTACTTC. This encodes CASSLLGRLHQETQYF.